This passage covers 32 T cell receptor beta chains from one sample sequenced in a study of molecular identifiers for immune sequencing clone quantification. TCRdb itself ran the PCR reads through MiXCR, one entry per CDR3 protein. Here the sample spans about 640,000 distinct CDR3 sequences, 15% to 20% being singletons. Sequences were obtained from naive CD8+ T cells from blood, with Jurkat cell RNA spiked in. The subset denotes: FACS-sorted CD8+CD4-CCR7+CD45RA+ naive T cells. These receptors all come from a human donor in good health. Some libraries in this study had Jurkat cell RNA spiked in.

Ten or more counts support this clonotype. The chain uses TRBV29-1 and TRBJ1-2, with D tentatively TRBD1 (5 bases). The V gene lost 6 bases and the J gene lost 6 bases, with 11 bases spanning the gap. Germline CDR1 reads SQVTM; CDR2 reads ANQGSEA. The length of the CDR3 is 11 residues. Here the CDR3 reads CSVGRSNGYTF. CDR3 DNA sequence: TGCAGCGTGGGACGCAGTAATGGCTACACCTTC.

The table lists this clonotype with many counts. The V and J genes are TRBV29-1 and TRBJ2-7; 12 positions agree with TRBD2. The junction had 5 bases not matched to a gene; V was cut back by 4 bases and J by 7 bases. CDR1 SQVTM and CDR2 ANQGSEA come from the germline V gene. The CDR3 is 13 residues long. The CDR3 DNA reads TGCAGCGTTGGACTAGCGGGAGAGAGTGAGCAGTACTTC. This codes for CSVGLAGESEQYF.

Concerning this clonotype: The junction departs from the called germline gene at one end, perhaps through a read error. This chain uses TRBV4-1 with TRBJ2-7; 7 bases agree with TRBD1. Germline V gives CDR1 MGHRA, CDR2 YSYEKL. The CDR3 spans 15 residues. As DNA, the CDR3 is TGCGCCAACAGCCCCTCCGGGACAGCATCCTACGAGCAGTATTTC. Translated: CANSPSGTASYEQYF.

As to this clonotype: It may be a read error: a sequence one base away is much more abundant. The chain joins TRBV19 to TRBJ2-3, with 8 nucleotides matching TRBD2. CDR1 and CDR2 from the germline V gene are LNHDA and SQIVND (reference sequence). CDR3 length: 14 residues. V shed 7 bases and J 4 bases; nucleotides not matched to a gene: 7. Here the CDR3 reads CASNGREDADTQYF. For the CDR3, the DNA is TGTGCCAGTAATGGGCGGGAGGACGCAGATACGCAGTATTTT. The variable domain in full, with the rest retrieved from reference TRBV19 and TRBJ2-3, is DGGITQSPKYLFRKEGQNVTLSCEQNLNHDAMYWYRQDPGQGLRLIYYSQIVNDFQKGDIAEGYSVSREKKESFPLTVTSAQKNPTAFYLCASNGREDADTQYFGPGTRLTVL.

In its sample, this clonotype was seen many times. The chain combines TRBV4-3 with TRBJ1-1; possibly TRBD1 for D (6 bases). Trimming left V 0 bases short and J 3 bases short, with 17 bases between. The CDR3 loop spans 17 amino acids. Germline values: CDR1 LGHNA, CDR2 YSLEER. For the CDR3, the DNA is TGCGCCAGCAGCCAAGACTGGAAACCACAGGGTGACACTGAAGCTTTCTTT. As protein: CASSQDWKPQGDTEAFF.

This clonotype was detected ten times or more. The CDR3 loop reads CASSRGPVGPNTEAFF. DNA of the CDR3: TGCGCCAGCAGCCGGGGGCCGGTGGGGCCCAACACTGAAGCTTTCTTT. The J gene is TRBJ1-1, the V gene TRBV4-1, with D tentatively TRBD1 (6 bases). The germline gives CDR1 MGHRA, CDR2 YSYEKL. This CDR3 has 16 amino acids. Trimming shortened V by 4 bases and J by 2 bases, and 17 bases separated the two germline ends.

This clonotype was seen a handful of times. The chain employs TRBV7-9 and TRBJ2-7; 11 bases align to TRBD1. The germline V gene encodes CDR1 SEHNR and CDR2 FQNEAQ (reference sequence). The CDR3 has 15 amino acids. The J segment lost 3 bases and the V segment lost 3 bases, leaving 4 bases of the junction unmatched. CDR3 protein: CASSFGDRGDYEQYF. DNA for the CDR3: TGTGCCAGCAGCTTCGGGGACAGGGGGGACTACGAGCAGTACTTC.

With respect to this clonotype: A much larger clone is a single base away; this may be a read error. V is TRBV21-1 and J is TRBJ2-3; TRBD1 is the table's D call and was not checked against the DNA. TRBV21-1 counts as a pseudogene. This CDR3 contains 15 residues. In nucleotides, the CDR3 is TGTGCCCCCAGGGAGCGGGGGCGACGCACAGATACGCAGTATTTT. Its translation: CAPRERGRRTDTQYF.

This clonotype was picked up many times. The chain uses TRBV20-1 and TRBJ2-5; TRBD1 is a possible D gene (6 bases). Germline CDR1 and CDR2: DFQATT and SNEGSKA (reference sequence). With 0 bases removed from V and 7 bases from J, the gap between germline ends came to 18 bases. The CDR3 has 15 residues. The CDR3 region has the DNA TGCAGTGCTAGAGATGGGGGCCAAGCAGGGGCGACCCAGTACTTC. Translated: CSARDGGQAGATQYF.

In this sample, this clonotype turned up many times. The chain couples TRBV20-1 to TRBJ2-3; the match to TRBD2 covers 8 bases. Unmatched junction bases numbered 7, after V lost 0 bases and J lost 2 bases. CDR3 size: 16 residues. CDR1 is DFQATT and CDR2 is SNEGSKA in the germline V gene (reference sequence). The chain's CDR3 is CSARDITSGYTDTQYF. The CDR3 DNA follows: TGCAGTGCTAGAGATATTACTAGCGGATACACAGATACGCAGTATTTT.

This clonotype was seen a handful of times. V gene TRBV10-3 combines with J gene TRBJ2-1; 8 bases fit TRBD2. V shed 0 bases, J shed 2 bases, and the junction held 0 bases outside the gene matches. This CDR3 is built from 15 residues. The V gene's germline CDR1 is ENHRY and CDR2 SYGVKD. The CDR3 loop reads CAISESAGAYNEQFF. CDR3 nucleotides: TGTGCCATCAGTGAGTCAGCGGGGGCCTACAATGAGCAGTTCTTC.

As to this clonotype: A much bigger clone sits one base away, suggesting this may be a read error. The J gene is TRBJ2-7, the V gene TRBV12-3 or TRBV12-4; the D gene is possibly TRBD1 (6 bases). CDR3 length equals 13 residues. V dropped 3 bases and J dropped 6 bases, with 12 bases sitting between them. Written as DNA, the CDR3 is TGTGCCAGCAGTTTTACAGGGTACGGCGAGCAGTACTTC. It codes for CASSFTGYGEQYF.

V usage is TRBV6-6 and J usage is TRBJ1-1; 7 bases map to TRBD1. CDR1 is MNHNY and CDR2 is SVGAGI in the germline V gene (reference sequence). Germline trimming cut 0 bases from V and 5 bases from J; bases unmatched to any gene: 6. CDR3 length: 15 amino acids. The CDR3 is CASSYSKGGYTEAFF. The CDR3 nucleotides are TGTGCCAGCAGTTACTCGAAAGGGGGCTATACTGAAGCTTTCTTT.

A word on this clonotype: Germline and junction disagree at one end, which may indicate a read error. The CDR3 here is CASSPGTVYERYF. For the CDR3, the DNA is TGTGCCAGTAGTCCCGGGACAGTCTACGAGCGGTACTTC. This sequence joins TRBV19 and TRBJ2-7; 7 bases fit TRBD1. The germline CDR1 and CDR2 sequences are LNHDA and SQIVND (reference sequence). The CDR3 is made up of 13 amino acids.

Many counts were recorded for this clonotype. Written as DNA, the CDR3 is TGTGCCAGCAGACCTGCCGGGACAGGGGGCTTGGGCTACACCTTC. Translation gives CASRPAGTGGLGYTF. This sequence joins TRBV28 and TRBJ1-2; 12 nucleotides match TRBD1. CDR1 and CDR2 from the germline V gene are MDHEN and SYDVKM. V was pared by 6 bases and J by 8 bases, with 10 bases of the junction left unmatched. The CDR3 runs 15 residues.

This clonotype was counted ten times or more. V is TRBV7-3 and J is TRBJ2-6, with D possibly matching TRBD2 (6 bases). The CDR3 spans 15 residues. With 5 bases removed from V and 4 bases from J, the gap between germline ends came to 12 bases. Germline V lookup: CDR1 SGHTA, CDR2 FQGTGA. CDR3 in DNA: TGTGCCAGCAGCCGCTGGGAGGAAGGGGCCAACGTCCTGACTTTC. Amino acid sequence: CASSRWEEGANVLTF.

CDR3 sequence reads: CASSQERDWASTDTQYF. CDR3 coding DNA: TGTGCCAGCAGCCAAGAAAGAGACTGGGCTAGCACAGATACGCAGTATTTT. V and J are TRBV14 and TRBJ2-3; D is uncertain. CDR1 and CDR2 (germline): SGHDN, FVKESK. This CDR3 is 17 amino acids long. V lost 0 bases and J lost 0, with 13 bases in between.

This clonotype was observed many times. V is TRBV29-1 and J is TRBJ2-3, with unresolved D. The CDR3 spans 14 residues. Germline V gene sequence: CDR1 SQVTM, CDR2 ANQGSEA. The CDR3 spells CTIDGVLGTDTQYF. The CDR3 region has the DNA TGCACCATTGATGGGGTACTTGGCACAGATACGCAGTATTTT.

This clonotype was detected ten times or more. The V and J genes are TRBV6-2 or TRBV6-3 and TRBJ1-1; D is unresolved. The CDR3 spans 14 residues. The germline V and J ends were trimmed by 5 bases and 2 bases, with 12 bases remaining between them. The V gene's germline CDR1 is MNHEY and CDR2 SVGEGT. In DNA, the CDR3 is TGTGCCAGCAGTCAGACCCAAGGAAACACTGAAGCTTTCTTT. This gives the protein CASSQTQGNTEAFF.

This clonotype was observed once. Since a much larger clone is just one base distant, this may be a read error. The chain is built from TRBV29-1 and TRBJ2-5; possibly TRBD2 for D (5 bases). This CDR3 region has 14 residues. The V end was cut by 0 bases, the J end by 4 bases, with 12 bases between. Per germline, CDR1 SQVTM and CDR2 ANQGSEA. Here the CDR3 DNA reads TGCAGCGTTGAAGAGGTCGGGGTTAGAGAGACCCAGTACTTC. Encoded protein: CSVEEVGVRETQYF.

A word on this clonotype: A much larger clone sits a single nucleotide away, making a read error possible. The CDR3 bases are TGTGCCAGCAGCTTAGGGATTCAAGAGACCCAGTGCTTC. It encodes CASSLGIQETQCF. This chain uses TRBV7-9 with TRBJ2-5, with D uncertain. The germline CDR1 and CDR2 sequences are SEHNR and FQNEAQ (reference sequence). This CDR3 has 13 residues.

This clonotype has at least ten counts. CDR3 sequence (DNA): TGTGCCAGCAGACCTGACAGGGACGCGAATCAGCCCCAGCATTTT. Its translation is CASRPDRDANQPQHF. This chain links TRBV6-6 with TRBJ1-5, with TRBD1 matching over 7 bases. Germline CDR1 reads MNHNY; CDR2 reads SVGAGI (reference sequence). CDR3 length: 15 residues. V lost 6 bases, J lost 4 bases, and 9 bases stayed unmatched.

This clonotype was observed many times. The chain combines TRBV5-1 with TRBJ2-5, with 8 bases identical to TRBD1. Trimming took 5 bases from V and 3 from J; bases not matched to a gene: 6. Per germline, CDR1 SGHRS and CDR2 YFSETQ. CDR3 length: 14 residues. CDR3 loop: CASRPDRDKETQYF. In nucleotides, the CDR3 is TGCGCCAGCAGGCCGGACAGGGACAAAGAGACCCAGTACTTC.

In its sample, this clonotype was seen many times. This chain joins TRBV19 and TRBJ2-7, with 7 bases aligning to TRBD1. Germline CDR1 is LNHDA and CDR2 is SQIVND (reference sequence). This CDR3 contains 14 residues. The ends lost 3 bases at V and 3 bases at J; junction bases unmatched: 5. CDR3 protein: CASSMGTAYYEQYF. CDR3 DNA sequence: TGTGCCAGTAGTATGGGGACAGCATACTACGAGCAGTACTTC.

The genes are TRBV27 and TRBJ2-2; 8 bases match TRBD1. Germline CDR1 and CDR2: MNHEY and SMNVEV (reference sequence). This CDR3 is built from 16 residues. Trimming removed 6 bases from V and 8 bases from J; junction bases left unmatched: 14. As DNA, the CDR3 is TGTGCCAGCAGCTCGGTGACAGGGGTAGGGTTGGGGGAGCTGTTTTTT. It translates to CASSSVTGVGLGELFF.

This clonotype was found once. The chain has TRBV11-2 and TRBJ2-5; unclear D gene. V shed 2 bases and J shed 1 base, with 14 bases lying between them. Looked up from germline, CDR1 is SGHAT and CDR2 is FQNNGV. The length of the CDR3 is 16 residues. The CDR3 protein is CASSLTAPGVQETQYF. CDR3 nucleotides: TGTGCCAGCAGCTTAACAGCCCCTGGGGTCCAAGAGACCCAGTACTTC.

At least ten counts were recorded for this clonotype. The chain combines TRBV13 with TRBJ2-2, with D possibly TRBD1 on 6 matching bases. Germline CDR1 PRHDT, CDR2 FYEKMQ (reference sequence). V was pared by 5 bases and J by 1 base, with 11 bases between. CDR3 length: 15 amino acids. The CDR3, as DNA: TGTGCCAGCAGCAGTGAAGGGGGGAACACCGGGGAGCTGTTTTTT. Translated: CASSSEGGNTGELFF.

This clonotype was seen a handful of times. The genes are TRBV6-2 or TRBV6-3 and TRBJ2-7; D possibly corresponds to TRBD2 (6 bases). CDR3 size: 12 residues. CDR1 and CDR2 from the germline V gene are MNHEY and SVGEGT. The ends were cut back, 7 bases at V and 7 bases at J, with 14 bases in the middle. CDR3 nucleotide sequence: TGTGCCAGCAAAAAAGGTGGGAGGGAGCAGTACTTC. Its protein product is CASKKGGREQYF.

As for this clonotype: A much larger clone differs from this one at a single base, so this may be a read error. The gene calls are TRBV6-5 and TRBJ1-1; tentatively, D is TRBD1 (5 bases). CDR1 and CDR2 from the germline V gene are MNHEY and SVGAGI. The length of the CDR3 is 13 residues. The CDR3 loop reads CAGSYGGYTEAFF. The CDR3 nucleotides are TGTGCCGGCAGTTACGGGGGATACACTGAAGCTTTCTTT.

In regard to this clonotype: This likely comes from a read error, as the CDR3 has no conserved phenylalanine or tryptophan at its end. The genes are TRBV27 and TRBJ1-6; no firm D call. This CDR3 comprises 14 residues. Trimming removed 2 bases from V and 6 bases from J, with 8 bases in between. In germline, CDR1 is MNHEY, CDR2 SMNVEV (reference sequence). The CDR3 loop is CASSLSAGNSPLHL. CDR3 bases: TGTGCCAGCAGTTTAAGTGCGGGTAATTCACCCCTCCACCTT.

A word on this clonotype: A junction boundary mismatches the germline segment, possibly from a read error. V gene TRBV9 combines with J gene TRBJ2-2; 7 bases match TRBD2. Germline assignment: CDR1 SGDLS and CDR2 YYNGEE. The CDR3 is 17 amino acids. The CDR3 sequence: CVSSDPLASGHTGELFF. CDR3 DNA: TGTGTCAGCAGCGACCCCCTGGCTAGCGGTCACACCGGGGAGCTGTTTTTT.

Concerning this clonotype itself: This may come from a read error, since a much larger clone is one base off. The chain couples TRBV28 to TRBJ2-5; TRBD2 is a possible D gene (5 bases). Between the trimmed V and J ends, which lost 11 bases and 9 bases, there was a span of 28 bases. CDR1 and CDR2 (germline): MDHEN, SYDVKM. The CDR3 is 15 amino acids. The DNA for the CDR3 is TGTGCCGCATCCGGACCAATGGGTATTTTGGAGGCCCAGTACTTC. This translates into CAASGPMGILEAQYF.